This T cell receptor beta chain is from a study of control samples from healthy donors and cancer patients. V lost 0 bases and J 0 bases, leaving 9 bases between the germline ends. The CDR3 has 15 amino acids. The germline CDR1 and CDR2 sequences are SGDLS and YYNGEE. Method: immunoSEQ multiplex PCR; TCRdb's copy keeps in-frame clones and lacks some. The data contain 60,000 to 75,000 clones, approximately 89% of them singletons. The specimen was PBMCs. This chain uses TRBV9 with TRBJ1-2; no clear D. The TCR originated in a man aged 60-69 years with colorectal cancer. The CDR3: CASSVGGATNYGYTF. CDR3 sequence (DNA): TGTGCCAGCAGCGTAGGGGGAGCCACTAACTATGGCTACACCTTC.